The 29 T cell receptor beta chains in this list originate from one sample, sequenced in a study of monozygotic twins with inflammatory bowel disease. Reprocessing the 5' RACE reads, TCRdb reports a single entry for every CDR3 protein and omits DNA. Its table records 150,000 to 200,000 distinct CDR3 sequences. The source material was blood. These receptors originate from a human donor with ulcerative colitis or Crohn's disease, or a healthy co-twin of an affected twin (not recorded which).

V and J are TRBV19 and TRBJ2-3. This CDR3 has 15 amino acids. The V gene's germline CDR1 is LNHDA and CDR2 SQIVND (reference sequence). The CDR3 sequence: CASSIKFPSTDTQYF. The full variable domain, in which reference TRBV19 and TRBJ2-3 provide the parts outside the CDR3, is DGGITQSPKYLFRKEGQNVTLSCEQNLNHDAMYWYRQDPGQGLRLIYYSQIVNDFQKGDIAEGYSVSREKKESFPLTVTSAQKNPTAFYLCASSIKFPSTDTQYFGPGTRLTVL.

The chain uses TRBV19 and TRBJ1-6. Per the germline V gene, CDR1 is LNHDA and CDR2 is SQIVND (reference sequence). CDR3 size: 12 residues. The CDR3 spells CASSQHNSPLHF.

CDR3: CASSQDMGQGNQPQHF. The chain uses TRBV4-1 and TRBJ1-5; the D gene TCRdb calls, TRBD1, cannot be checked with no DNA. The CDR3 contains 16 residues. Per germline, CDR1 MGHRA and CDR2 YSYEKL.

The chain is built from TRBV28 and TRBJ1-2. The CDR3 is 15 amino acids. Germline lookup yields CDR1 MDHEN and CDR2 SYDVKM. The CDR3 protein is CASSFHAGSNYGYTF.

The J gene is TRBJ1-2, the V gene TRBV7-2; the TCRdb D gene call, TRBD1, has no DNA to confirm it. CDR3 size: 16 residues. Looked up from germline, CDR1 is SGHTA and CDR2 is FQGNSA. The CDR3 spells CASSGATEGAGNGYTF.

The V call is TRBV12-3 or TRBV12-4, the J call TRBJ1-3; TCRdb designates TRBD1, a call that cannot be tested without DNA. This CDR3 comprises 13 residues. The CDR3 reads CASSPEEGNTIYF.

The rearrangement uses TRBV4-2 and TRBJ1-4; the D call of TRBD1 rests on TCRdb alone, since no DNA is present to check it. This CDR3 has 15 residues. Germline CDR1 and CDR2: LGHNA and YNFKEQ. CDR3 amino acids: CASSRESTGVEKLFF.

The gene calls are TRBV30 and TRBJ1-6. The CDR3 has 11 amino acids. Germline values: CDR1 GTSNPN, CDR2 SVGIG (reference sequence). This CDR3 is CAWSVEPPLHF.

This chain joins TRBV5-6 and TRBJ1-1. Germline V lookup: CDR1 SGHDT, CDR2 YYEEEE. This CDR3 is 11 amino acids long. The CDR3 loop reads CASSQNTEAFF.

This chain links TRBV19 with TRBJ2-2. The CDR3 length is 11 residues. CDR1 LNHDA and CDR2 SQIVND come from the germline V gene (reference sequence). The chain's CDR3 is CASRVAGELFF.

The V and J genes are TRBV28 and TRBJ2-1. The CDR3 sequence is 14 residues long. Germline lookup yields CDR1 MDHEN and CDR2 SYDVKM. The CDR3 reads CASSSPVRPRYLFF.

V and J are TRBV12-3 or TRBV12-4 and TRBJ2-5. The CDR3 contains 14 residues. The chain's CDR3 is CASSVSTAKETQYF.

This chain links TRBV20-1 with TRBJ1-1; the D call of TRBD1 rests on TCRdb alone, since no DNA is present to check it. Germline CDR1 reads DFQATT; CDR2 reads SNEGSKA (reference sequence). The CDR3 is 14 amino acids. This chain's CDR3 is CSAPRGERDTEAFF.

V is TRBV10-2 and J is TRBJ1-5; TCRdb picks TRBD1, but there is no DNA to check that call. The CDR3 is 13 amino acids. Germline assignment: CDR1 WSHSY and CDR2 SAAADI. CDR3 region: CASRADSHQPQHF.

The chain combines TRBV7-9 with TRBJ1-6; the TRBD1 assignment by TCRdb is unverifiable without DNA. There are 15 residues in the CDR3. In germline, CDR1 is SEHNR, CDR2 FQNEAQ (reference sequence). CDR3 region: CASSLGGRVRSPLHF.

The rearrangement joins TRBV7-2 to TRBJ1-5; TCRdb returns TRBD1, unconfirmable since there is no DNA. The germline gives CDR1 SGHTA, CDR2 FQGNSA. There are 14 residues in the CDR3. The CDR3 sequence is CASSSDRGRQPQHF.

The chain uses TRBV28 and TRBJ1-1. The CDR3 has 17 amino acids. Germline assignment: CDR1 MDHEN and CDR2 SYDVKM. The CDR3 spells CASSFPAGSNGNTEAFF.

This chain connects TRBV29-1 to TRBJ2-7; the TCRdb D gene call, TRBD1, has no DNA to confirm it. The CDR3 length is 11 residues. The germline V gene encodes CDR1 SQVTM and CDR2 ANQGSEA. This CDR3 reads CSVEDRTGEFF.

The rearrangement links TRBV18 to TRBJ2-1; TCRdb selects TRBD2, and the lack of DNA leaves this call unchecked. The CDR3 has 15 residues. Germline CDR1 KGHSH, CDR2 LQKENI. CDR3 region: CASSPTSGIGNEQFF.

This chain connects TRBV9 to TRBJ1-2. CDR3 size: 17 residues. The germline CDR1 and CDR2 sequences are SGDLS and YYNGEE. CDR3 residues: CASSVEGTGRTNYGYTF. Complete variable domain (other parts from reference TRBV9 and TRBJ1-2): DSGVTQTPKHLITATGQRVTLRCSPRSGDLSVYWYQQSLDQGLQFLIQYYNGEERAKGNILERFSAQQFPDLHSELNLSSLELGDSALYFCASSVEGTGRTNYGYTFGSGTRLTVV.

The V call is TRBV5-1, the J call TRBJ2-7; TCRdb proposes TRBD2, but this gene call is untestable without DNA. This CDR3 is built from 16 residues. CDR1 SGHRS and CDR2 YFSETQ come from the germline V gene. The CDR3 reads CASSLDLAGGPYEQYF.

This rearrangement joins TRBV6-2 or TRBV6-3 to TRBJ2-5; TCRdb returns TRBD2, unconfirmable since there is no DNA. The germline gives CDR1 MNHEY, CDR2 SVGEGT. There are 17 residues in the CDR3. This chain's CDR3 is CASSYPGLAYLQETQYF.

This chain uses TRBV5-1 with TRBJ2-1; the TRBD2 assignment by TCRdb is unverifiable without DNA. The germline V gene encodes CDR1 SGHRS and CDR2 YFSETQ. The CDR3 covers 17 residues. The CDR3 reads CASSWDPLAGVGNEQFF. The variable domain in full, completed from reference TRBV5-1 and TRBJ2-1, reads KAGVTQTPRYLIKTRGQQVTLSCSPISGHRSVSWYQQTPGQGLQFLFEYFSETQRNKGNFPGRFSGRQFSNSRSEMNVSTLELGDSALYLCASSWDPLAGVGNEQFFGPGTRLTVL.

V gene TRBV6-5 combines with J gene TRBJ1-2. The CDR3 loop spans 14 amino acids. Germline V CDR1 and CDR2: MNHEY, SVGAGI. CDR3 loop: CASSYSKGNYGYTF.

CDR3: CASSPRGANTEAFF. The chain uses TRBV7-6 and TRBJ1-1. CDR1 and CDR2 (germline): SGHVS, FNYEAQ. The CDR3 has 14 amino acids.

The chain's CDR3 is CASSEGQQGRSRAFLGAFF. This chain joins TRBV5-1 and TRBJ1-1; TCRdb gives TRBD1 as the D gene, but with no DNA this cannot be confirmed. CDR3 size: 19 residues. Germline assignment: CDR1 SGHRS and CDR2 YFSETQ. Complete variable domain (other parts from reference TRBV5-1 and TRBJ1-1): KAGVTQTPRYLIKTRGQQVTLSCSPISGHRSVSWYQQTPGQGLQFLFEYFSETQRNKGNFPGRFSGRQFSNSRSEMNVSTLELGDSALYLCASSEGQQGRSRAFLGAFFGQGTRLTVV.

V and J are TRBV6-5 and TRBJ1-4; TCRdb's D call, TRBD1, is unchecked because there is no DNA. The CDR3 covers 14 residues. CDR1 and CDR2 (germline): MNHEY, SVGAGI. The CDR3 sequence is CASSYETGVGKLFF.

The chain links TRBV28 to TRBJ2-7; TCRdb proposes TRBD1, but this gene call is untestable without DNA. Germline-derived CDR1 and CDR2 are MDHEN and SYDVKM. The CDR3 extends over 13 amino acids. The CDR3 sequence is CASSDRGRDEQYF.

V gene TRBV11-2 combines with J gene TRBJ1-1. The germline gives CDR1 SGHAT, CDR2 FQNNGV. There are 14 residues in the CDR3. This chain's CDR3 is CASSLDTTNTEAFF.